This TCR beta chain is drawn from a study of CD8 T cells in Susac syndrome. It was with random hexamers that roughly 0.45 to 1 ug RNA was reverse transcribed. TCRdb ran MiXCR on the immunoSEQ multiplex PCR reads and lists one entry per CDR3 protein. The sample yields about 170,000 distinct CDR3 sequences, approximately 95% seen once. The source is a human donor with Susac syndrome. The sample taken for sequencing was CD4+ T cells from PBMCs.

The CDR3 protein is CASSVAEGQSNEKLFF. CDR3 DNA: TGTGCCAGCAGCGTAGCTGAGGGACAGTCTAATGAAAAACTGTTTTTT. The V call is TRBV9, the J call TRBJ1-4; TRBD1 aligns across 7 bases. The germline CDR1 and CDR2 sequences are SGDLS and YYNGEE. The J segment lost 3 bases and the V segment lost 0 bases, leaving 5 bases of the junction unmatched. The CDR3 has 16 residues. Variable domain in full (rest from reference TRBV9 and TRBJ1-4): DSGVTQTPKHLITATGQRVTLRCSPRSGDLSVYWYQQSLDQGLQFLIQYYNGEERAKGNILERFSAQQFPDLHSELNLSSLELGDSALYFCASSVAEGQSNEKLFFGSGTQLSVL.